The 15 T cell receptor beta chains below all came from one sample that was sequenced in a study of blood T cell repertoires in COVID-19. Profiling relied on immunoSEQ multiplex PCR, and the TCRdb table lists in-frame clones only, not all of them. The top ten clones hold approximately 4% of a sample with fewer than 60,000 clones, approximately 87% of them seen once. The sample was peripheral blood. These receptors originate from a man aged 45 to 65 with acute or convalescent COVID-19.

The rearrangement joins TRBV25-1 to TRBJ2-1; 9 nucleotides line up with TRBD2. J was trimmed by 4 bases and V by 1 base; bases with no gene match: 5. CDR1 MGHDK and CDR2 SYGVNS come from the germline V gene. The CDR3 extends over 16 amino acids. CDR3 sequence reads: CASSELGGGEYNEQFF. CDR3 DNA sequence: TGTGCCAGCAGTGAATTGGGCGGGGGGGAATACAATGAGCAGTTCTTC.

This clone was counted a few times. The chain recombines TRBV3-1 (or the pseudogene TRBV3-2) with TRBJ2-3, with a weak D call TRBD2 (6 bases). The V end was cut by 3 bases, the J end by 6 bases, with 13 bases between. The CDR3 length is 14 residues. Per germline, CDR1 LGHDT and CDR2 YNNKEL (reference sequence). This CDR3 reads CASSHRTAGDTQYF. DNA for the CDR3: TGTGCCAGCAGCCATAGGACGGCGGGGGATACGCAGTATTTT.

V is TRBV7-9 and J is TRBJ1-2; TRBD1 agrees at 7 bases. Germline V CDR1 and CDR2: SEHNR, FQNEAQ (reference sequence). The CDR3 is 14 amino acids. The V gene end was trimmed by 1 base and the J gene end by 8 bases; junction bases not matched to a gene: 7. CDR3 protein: CASSLDRTGGGYTF. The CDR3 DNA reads TGTGCCAGCAGCTTAGATCGGACAGGTGGCGGCTACACCTTC.

The CDR3 DNA is TGCAGTGCTAGTGTAGGGGGGGAAGAGACCCAGTACTTC. It codes for CSASVGGEETQYF. This chain uses TRBV20-1 with TRBJ2-5; maybe TRBD2 (7 bases). The germline V gene has CDR1 DFQATT and CDR2 SNEGSKA (reference sequence). V lost 3 bases and J 3 bases, leaving 11 bases between the germline ends. The CDR3 contains 13 residues.

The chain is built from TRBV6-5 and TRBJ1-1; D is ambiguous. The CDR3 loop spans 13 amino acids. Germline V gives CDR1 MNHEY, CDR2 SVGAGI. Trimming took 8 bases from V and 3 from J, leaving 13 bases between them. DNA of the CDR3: TGTGCCAGCGCCTTGGAGGAGGACACTGAAGCTTTCTTT. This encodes CASALEEDTEAFF.

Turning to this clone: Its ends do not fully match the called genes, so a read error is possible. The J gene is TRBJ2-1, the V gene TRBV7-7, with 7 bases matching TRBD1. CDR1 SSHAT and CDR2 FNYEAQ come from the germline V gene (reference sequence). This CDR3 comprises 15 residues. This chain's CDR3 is CASSARQGSYNEQFF. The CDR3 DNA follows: TGTGCTAGCAGCGCCCGACAGGGTTCCTACAATGAGCAGTTCTTC.

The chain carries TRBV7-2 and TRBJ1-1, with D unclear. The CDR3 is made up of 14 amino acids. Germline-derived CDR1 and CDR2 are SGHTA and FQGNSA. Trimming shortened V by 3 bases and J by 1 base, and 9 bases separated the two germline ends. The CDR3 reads CASSFPGSNTEAFF. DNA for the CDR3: TGTGCCAGCAGCTTCCCGGGTTCGAACACTGAAGCTTTCTTT. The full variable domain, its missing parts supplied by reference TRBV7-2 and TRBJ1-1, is GAGVSQSPSNKVTEKGKDVELRCDPISGHTALYWYRQSLGQGLEFLIYFQGNSAPDKSGLPSDRFSAERTGGSVSTLTIQRTQQEDSAVYLCASSFPGSNTEAFFGQGTRLTVV.

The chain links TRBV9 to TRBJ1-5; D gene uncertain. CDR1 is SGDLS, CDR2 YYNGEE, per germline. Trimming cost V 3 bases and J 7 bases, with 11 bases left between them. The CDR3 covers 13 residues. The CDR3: CASSGRLGQPQHF. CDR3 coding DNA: TGTGCCAGCAGCGGGAGATTAGGACAGCCCCAGCATTTT. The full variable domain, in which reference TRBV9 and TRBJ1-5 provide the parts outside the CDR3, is DSGVTQTPKHLITATGQRVTLRCSPRSGDLSVYWYQQSLDQGLQFLIQYYNGEERAKGNILERFSAQQFPDLHSELNLSSLELGDSALYFCASSGRLGQPQHFGDGTRLSIL.

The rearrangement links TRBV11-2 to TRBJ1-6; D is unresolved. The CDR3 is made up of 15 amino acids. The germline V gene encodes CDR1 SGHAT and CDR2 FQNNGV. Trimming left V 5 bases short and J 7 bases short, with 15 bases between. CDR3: CASSLLGVGNSPLHF. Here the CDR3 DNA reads TGTGCCAGCAGCCTCCTGGGCGTTGGCAATTCACCCCTCCACTTT.

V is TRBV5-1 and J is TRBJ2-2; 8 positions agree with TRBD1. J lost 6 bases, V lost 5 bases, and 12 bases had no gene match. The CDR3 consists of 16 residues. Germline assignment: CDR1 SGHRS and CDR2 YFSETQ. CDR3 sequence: CASSLGQGGISGELFF. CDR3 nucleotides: TGCGCCAGCAGTCTAGGACAGGGCGGGATTTCCGGGGAGCTGTTTTTT.

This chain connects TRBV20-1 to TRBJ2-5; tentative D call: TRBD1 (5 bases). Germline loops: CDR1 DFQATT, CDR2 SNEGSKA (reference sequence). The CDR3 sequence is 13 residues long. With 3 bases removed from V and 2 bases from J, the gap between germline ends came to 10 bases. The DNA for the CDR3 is TGCAGTGCTAGTTGGCCAGGGCAAGAGACCCAGTACTTC. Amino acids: CSASWPGQETQYF.

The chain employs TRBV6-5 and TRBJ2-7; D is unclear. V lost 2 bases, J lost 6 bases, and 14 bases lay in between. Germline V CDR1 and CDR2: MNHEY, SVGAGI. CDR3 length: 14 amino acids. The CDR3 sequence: CASSYELTAAEQYF. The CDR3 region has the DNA TGTGCCAGCAGTTACGAGCTAACAGCCGCCGAGCAGTACTTC.

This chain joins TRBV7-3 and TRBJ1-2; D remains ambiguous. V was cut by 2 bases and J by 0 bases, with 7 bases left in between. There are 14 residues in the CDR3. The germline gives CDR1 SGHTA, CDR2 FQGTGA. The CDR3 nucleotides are TGTGCCAGCAGCTTAGCTCCAGCTAACTATGGCTACACCTTC. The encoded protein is CASSLAPANYGYTF.

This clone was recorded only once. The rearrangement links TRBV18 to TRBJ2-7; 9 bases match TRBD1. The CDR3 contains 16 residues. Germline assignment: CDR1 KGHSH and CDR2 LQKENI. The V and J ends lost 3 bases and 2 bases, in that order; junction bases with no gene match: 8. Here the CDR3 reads CASSPNTGGHTYEQYF. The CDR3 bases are TGTGCCAGCTCACCTAATACAGGGGGCCATACCTACGAGCAGTACTTC.

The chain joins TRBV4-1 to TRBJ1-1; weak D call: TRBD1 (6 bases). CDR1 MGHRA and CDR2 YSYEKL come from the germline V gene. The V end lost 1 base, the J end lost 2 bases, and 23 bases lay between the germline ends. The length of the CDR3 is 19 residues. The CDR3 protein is CASSQGLGHPGTLNTEAFF. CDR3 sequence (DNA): TGCGCCAGCAGCCAAGGACTGGGGCACCCCGGGACATTAAACACTGAAGCTTTCTTT.